A selection of T cell receptor beta chains follows, all from one sample in a study of sequential checkpoint blockade in melanoma. TCRdb's table, derived via immunoSEQ multiplex PCR, lists solely in-frame clones and lacks some. The sample shows approximately 8,200 clones, about 25% of them seen only once. The specimen comprised tumor tissue (inferred from file names), sampled from a patient given nivolumab and ipilimumab in sequence. The origin of the receptors is a human donor with melanoma. CDR3s leave out the opening cysteine and the closing phenylalanine or tryptophan. Fields, in order: V gene, J gene, CDR3 protein.

TRBV28,TRBJ2-3,ASSLWGESTDTQY
TRBV6-8,TRBJ1-5,ASSYREGNQPQH
TRBV18,TRBJ2-7,ASSQSTVGEQY
TRBV11-3,TRBJ2-7,ASSLFAGGQRSYEQY
TRBV6-8,TRBJ1-1,ASSYDEGRAEAF
TRBV6-8,TRBJ2-3,ASSYGRLAGDTQY
TRBV6-8,TRBJ1-1,AIRLDRNTEAF
TRBV23-1,TRBJ2-2,ASNPGGTGELF
TRBV6-8,TRBJ2-3,ASSLQGRTDTQY
TRBV7-2,TRBJ1-1,ASSSRRDTEAF
TRBV11-3,TRBJ2-3,ASSLEASGGQLSTDTQY
TRBV11-3,TRBJ1-2,ASSLVPTGNYGYT
TRBV9,TRBJ1-2,ASSVEQTGFGGYT
TRBV30,TRBJ2-2,AWGRGTGELF
TRBV5-1,TRBJ1-1,ASSLRGLGSRNTEAF
TRBV18,TRBJ1-5,ASSVMDRGTNQPQH
TRBV6-8,TRBJ2-5,ASRKSGTSETGETQY
TRBV11-3,TRBJ2-7,ASTEGLAAGYEQY
TRBV6-8,TRBJ2-7,AIRTGTYEQY
TRBV19,TRBJ2-7,ASGQHGYYEQY
TRBV11-3,TRBJ1-2,ASAGGARKVLSYGYT
TRBV6-8,TRBJ2-7,ASAPWGQGYEQY
TRBV6-8,TRBJ1-5,ASSRQGASQPQH
TRBV11-3,TRBJ2-2,ASSPPLAGDGELF
TRBV9,TRBJ2-3,ASSVATGLSTRYTQY
TRBV11-3,TRBJ2-7,ASSLDSSAGGIEQY
TRBV11-3,TRBJ1-1,ASSLWGRGGTEAF
TRBV6-8,TRBJ1-2,ASSYRRSYGYT
TRBV18,TRBJ2-5,ASSITTRETQY
TRBV11-3,TRBJ2-5,ASSELAGEATQY
TRBV12-5,TRBJ2-5,ASGNEWAQETQY
TRBV28,TRBJ1-2,ASKLTGMHGYT
TRBV28,TRBJ2-2,ASSQVNTGELF
TRBV12-5,TRBJ2-3,ASTDLGTDTQY
TRBV6-8,TRBJ1-2,ASSYPNDGYT
TRBV30,TRBJ2-2,AWSGAGEVTGELF
TRBV19,TRBJ1-1,ASSGMAMGRAETEAF
TRBV9,TRBJ2-7,ASSAHPGAYEQY
TRBV11-3,TRBJ2-7,ASSPRTGGEYEQY
TRBV18,TRBJ2-2,ASSWTGGITGELF
TRBV23-1,TRBJ2-7,ASSQVGQRGAYEQY
TRBV28,TRBJ2-1,ASAGGSYNEQF
TRBV28,TRBJ2-7,ASSSGLARYEQY
TRBV5-1,TRBJ2-5,ASSSPGFQETQY
TRBV9,TRBJ2-3,ASRDRGHTQY
TRBV6-8,TRBJ2-2,ASSHTTGELF
TRBV5-1,TRBJ1-1,ASSLFPGAMDTEAF
TRBV14,TRBJ1-1,ASSHLSGNTEAF
TRBV9,TRBJ1-4,ASSVVGTANEKLF
TRBV6-8,TRBJ1-1,ASDPRDRTEAF
TRBV28,TRBJ2-1,ASSLQQDEQF
TRBV9,TRBJ2-7,ASDLKGAPSYEQY
TRBV11-3,TRBJ1-2,ASSELPSGPGYT
TRBV9,TRBJ2-3,ASSVGAGGTSTDTQY
TRBV6-8,TRBJ2-2,ASRSTSGRVGELF
TRBV19,TRBJ2-6,ASSPLDSGANVLT
TRBV6-8,TRBJ2-7,ASSPGQDYEQY
TRBV14,TRBJ2-1,ASSQWTSGFNEQF
TRBV5-1,TRBJ2-5,ASSPGLALVETQY
TRBV19,TRBJ2-7,ASSDWDEQY